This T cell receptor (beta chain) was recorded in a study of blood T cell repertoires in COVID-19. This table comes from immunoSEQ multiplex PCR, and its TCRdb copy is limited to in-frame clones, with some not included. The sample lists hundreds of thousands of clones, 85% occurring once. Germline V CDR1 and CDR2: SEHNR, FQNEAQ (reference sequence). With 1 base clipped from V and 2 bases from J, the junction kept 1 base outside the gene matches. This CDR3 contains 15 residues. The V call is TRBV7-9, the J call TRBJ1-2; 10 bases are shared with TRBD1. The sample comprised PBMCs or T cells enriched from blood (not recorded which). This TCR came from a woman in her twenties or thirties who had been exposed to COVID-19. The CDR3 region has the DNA TGTGCCAGCAGCTTAGAGGGACAGGGGAACTATGGCTACACCTTC. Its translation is CASSLEGQGNYGYTF.